This passage covers 2 T cell receptor beta chains from one sample sequenced in a study of blood T cells in healthy people across ages. A second PCR of 7 to 11 cycles used a sample-barcoded 5' primer and a J-beta primer mix. TCRdb re-derived calls from the 5' RACE reads in MiXCR, one entry per CDR3 protein. The sample lists approximately 1,100,000 distinct CDR3 sequences; 40% to 45% were seen once. The sample taken for sequencing was blood. The receptor source for this set is a woman aged 55 to 70 in good health.

The chain employs TRBV5-1 and TRBJ2-1; TRBD2 matches at 14 bases. CDR3 size: 18 residues. Germline V gene sequence: CDR1 SGHRS, CDR2 YFSETQ. V lost 4 bases to trimming and J lost 2 bases; unmatched junction nucleotides: 8. The CDR3 DNA is TGCGCCAGCAGCCGCGGACTAGCGGGAGGTTTGGCCTACAATGAGCAGTTCTTC. Protein: CASSRGLAGGLAYNEQFF. Together with reference TRBV5-1 and TRBJ2-1, the CDR3 gives the full variable domain: KAGVTQTPRYLIKTRGQQVTLSCSPISGHRSVSWYQQTPGQGLQFLFEYFSETQRNKGNFPGRFSGRQFSNSRSEMNVSTLELGDSALYLCASSRGLAGGLAYNEQFFGPGTRLTVL.

The V gene is TRBV7-9, the J gene TRBJ2-1; 7 bases fit TRBD1. The junction had 14 bases not matched to a gene; V was cut back by 5 bases and J by 10 bases. The CDR3 totals 15 residues. CDR1 and CDR2 from the germline V gene are SEHNR and FQNEAQ (reference sequence). The CDR3 loop is CASSPRQGQYWEQFF. The CDR3 DNA reads as TGTGCCAGCAGCCCCAGACAGGGTCAGTATTGGGAGCAGTTCTTC.